Shown below are 28 T cell receptor beta chains from a single sample sequenced in a study of human T cells and chemical hapten exposure. TCRdb itself ran the RACE reads through MiXCR, one entry per CDR3 protein. This table holds 190,000 or so distinct CDR3 sequences, 24% found once. The time point: patch test 3, about 24 weeks after DPC sensitization. Sample treatment: therapeutic diphenylcyclopropenone sensitization with weekly scalp DPC. The sequencing here drew on whole blood, taken in connection with sensitization to the hapten diphenylcyclopropenone (DPC). These receptors came from a woman aged 35 to 49 with alopecia areata. Some clones in this sample may be carry-over from other donors' samples.

This clonotype was observed many times. This chain uses TRBV4-2 with TRBJ2-1, with 10 nucleotides matching TRBD1. The CDR3 contains 14 residues. Looked up from germline, CDR1 is LGHNA and CDR2 is YNFKEQ. The V gene end was trimmed by 6 bases and the J gene end by 7 bases; junction bases not matched to a gene: 6. CDR3: CASSGQGVRNEQFF. The DNA of the CDR3 is TGTGCCAGCAGTGGACAGGGGGTTAGAAATGAGCAGTTCTTC.

In this sample, this clonotype turned up a few times. This chain links TRBV20-1 with TRBJ2-5, with no clear D. Trimming cost V 5 bases and J 2 bases, with 18 bases left between them. The CDR3 consists of 15 residues. Germline V gene data show CDR1 as DFQATT and CDR2 as SNEGSKA (reference sequence). The CDR3 nucleotides read TGCAGTGCTGCCGAGGTCGTAGGGTGGCAAGAGACCCAGTACTTC. Translating gives CSAAEVVGWQETQYF.

J is TRBJ1-2 and V is TRBV4-1; no definite D call. Per germline, CDR1 MGHRA and CDR2 YSYEKL. Trimming removed 1 base from V and 8 bases from J, with 14 bases in between. The CDR3 consists of 14 residues. CDR3 bases: TGCGCCAGCAGCCAAGTGGGGAATAGTCTGGGCTACACCTTC. Encoded protein: CASSQVGNSLGYTF.

This chain connects TRBV5-1 to TRBJ2-1; D is tentatively TRBD1 or TRBD2 (6 bases each). The CDR3 length is 16 residues. V lost 4 bases and J lost 0, with 14 bases in between. Germline V CDR1 and CDR2: SGHRS, YFSETQ. CDR3 sequence reads: CASSLVGGNSYNEQFF. For the CDR3, the DNA is TGCGCCAGCAGCCTGGTCGGGGGCAACTCCTACAATGAGCAGTTCTTC.

CDR3 nucleotides: TGCAGTGCTAGAAAGGCCACAACCTCGAACACCGGGGAGCTGTTTTTT. Translating it yields CSARKATTSNTGELFF. J is TRBJ2-2 and V is TRBV20-1; D gene ambiguous. CDR1 and CDR2 from the germline V gene are DFQATT and SNEGSKA (reference sequence). This CDR3 contains 16 residues. Trimming cost V 2 bases and J 0 bases, with 13 bases left between them.

The rearrangement joins TRBV9 to TRBJ2-2; a weak D match, TRBD2 (6 bases). Trimming left V 0 bases short and J 5 bases short, with 8 bases between. Germline V gene data show CDR1 as SGDLS and CDR2 as YYNGEE. This CDR3 has 14 residues. Here the CDR3 DNA reads TGTGCCAGCAGCGTAGCCAGCGGGACCGGGGAGCTGTTTTTT. Its protein is CASSVASGTGELFF.

This clonotype was observed a few times. This chain links TRBV14 with TRBJ2-7; tentatively, D is TRBD1 (6 bases). The germline CDR1 and CDR2 sequences are SGHDN and FVKESK. This CDR3 is built from 16 residues. Trimming removed 0 bases from V and 3 bases from J, with 15 bases in between. The CDR3 sequence is CASSQDSGAQNYEQYF. The CDR3 DNA reads TGTGCCAGCAGCCAAGATTCAGGGGCGCAAAACTACGAGCAGTACTTC.

This clonotype was detected only a few times. The chain is built from TRBV14 and TRBJ2-5, with D hard to call. V was cut by 4 bases and J by 5 bases, with 11 bases left in between. The CDR3 totals 13 residues. Germline values: CDR1 SGHDN, CDR2 FVKESK. The CDR3 loop reads CASSRGRAETQYF. The CDR3 DNA follows: TGTGCCAGCAGCCGGGGTCGCGCGGAGACCCAGTACTTC.

This clonotype was seen a few times. The V gene is TRBV20-1, the J gene TRBJ2-7; no firm D call. The CDR3 totals 12 residues. CDR1 and CDR2 (germline): DFQATT, SNEGSKA (reference sequence). V lost 2 bases, J lost 3 bases, and 8 bases lay in between. CDR3 coding DNA: TGCAGTGCTAGAACGACGGACTACGAGCAGTACTTC. This translates into CSARTTDYEQYF.

In its sample, this clonotype was seen a few times. DNA of the CDR3: TGTGCCAGCAGCCGGGGGGCGGAAGAGACCCAGTACTTC. Amino acids: CASSRGAEETQYF. The chain combines TRBV28 with TRBJ2-5; TRBD2 might be the D (7 bases). Germline V gives CDR1 MDHEN, CDR2 SYDVKM. CDR3 size: 13 residues. The V and J ends lost 6 bases and 3 bases respectively, with 11 bases between them.

The chain uses TRBV4-3 and TRBJ2-1; 14 bases align to TRBD2. Germline trimming cut 4 bases from V and 6 bases from J; bases unmatched to any gene: 2. Germline assignment: CDR1 LGHNA and CDR2 YSLEER. This CDR3 is 15 amino acids long. In nucleotides, the CDR3 is TGCGCCAGCAGCCCTGGACTAGCGGGAGGCAATGAGCAGTTCTTC. Translated: CASSPGLAGGNEQFF.

This clonotype showed up just a few times. This chain links TRBV29-1 with TRBJ2-7; D call uncertain. V was clipped by 4 bases and J by 0 bases, with 4 bases between them. This CDR3 is built from 11 residues. Germline V CDR1 and CDR2: SQVTM, ANQGSEA. This chain's CDR3 is CSVARSYEQYF. The CDR3, as DNA: TGCAGCGTTGCGCGCTCCTACGAGCAGTACTTC.

The sample holds many counts of this clonotype. This chain uses TRBV7-9 with TRBJ2-3; D possibly uses TRBD1 or TRBD2 (5 bases each). This CDR3 is built from 14 residues. Germline V gene sequence: CDR1 SEHNR, CDR2 FQNEAQ (reference sequence). V lost 3 bases and J 6 bases, leaving 13 bases between the germline ends. CDR3 loop: CASSFLAPGDTQYF. CDR3 sequence (DNA): TGTGCCAGCAGCTTCCTAGCACCAGGGGATACGCAGTATTTT.

Remarks on this clonotype: The CDR3 does not end in the conserved phenylalanine or tryptophan, so this is likely a read error. It is unclear where the CDR3 begins or ends on the DNA, so no DNA is shown, and the CDR3 is as TCRdb lists it. This chain links TRBV5-5 with TRBJ2-4; the table gives TRBD1 as D, unverified against the DNA. The CDR3 spans 14 residues, counting both ends. Germline CDR1 is SGHKS and CDR2 is YYEKEE (reference sequence). The CDR3 region is CASSFADVGQGLRV.

The gene calls are TRBV28 and TRBJ2-7, with D perhaps TRBD1 (6 bases). The V gene lost 6 bases and the J gene lost 2 bases, with 11 bases spanning the gap. The CDR3 runs to 13 residues. Per germline, CDR1 MDHEN and CDR2 SYDVKM. CDR3 bases: TGTGCCAGCAGCTCGGACAGTCCCTACGAGCAGTACTTC. It is translated as CASSSDSPYEQYF.

This clonotype has a handful of counts. The chain carries TRBV6-5 and TRBJ2-5; 7 bases fit TRBD1. The length of the CDR3 is 17 residues. With V trimmed by 0 bases and J by 4 bases, 11 bases remained unmatched. Germline-derived CDR1 and CDR2 are MNHEY and SVGAGI. CDR3 DNA: TGTGCCAGCAGTTACTCGCACGGGACAGCCCGGGGAGAGACCCAGTACTTC. It translates to CASSYSHGTARGETQYF.

The rearrangement uses TRBV4-1 and TRBJ2-7; maybe TRBD1 (5 bases). The germline V and J ends were trimmed by 0 bases and 5 bases, with 14 bases remaining between them. Germline V gives CDR1 MGHRA, CDR2 YSYEKL. This CDR3 comprises 15 residues. This CDR3 reads CASSQERWGRDEQYF. CDR3 sequence (DNA): TGCGCCAGCAGCCAAGAAAGATGGGGCCGGGACGAGCAGTACTTC.

This clonotype was counted only a few times. The chain uses TRBV24-1 and TRBJ2-7, with D tentatively TRBD2 (6 bases). The CDR3 is made up of 15 amino acids. V lost 2 bases and J 6 bases, leaving 16 bases between the germline ends. Germline values: CDR1 KGHDR, CDR2 SFDVKD. CDR3 bases: TGTGCCACCAGTGATTCACGGGGCCTGGGGGGCGAGCAGTACTTC. It encodes CATSDSRGLGGEQYF.

The rearrangement links TRBV20-1 to TRBJ1-6; D is perhaps TRBD1 (6 bases). Looked up from germline, CDR1 is DFQATT and CDR2 is SNEGSKA (reference sequence). The CDR3 loop spans 13 amino acids. V gave up 2 bases and J gave up 8 bases, with 10 bases separating them. The CDR3 is CSARHRADSPLHF. CDR3 coding DNA: TGCAGTGCTAGACACAGGGCGGATTCACCCCTCCACTTT.

This clonotype was counted between two and nine times. The chain has TRBV20-1 and TRBJ1-3; D gene uncertain. Germline lookup yields CDR1 DFQATT and CDR2 SNEGSKA (reference sequence). V lost 0 bases and J 2 bases, leaving 14 bases between the germline ends. This CDR3 is built from 16 residues. CDR3 amino acids: CSARDSDWGTGNTIYF. The CDR3 DNA follows: TGCAGTGCTAGAGATTCCGATTGGGGAACTGGAAACACCATATATTTT.

V is TRBV9 and J is TRBJ2-7; 8 nucleotides agree with TRBD1. After removal of 4 bases from V and 0 bases from J, the junction contained 9 bases not matched to a gene. The CDR3 extends over 16 amino acids. Germline CDR1 SGDLS, CDR2 YYNGEE. The CDR3 loop is CASSFRQGPFSYEQYF. The CDR3 nucleotides are TGTGCCAGCAGCTTTCGACAGGGGCCATTCTCCTACGAGCAGTACTTC.

Ten or more counts support this clonotype. The chain employs TRBV18 and TRBJ1-1; TRBD1 is a possible D gene (6 bases). Per the germline V gene, CDR1 is KGHSH and CDR2 is LQKENI. Between the trimmed V and J ends, which lost 3 bases and 0 bases, there was a span of 17 bases. This CDR3 spans 17 amino acids. CDR3 residues: CASSPAGGQPMNTEAFF. Here the CDR3 DNA reads TGTGCCAGCTCACCTGCCGGGGGGCAGCCTATGAACACTGAAGCTTTCTTT.

This clonotype was counted a few times. The chain links TRBV6-5 to TRBJ2-7; 9 positions match TRBD1. From germline, CDR1 is MNHEY and CDR2 SVGAGI. The CDR3 contains 15 residues. Trimming cost V 0 bases and J 7 bases; bases outside gene matches: 7. The CDR3 region is CASSYSGQGSREQYF. As DNA, the CDR3 is TGTGCCAGCAGTTACTCGGGACAGGGTTCGAGGGAGCAGTACTTC.

This clonotype has only a few counts. The V call is TRBV28, the J call TRBJ1-4; 10 nucleotides agree with TRBD1. The CDR3 sequence is 16 residues long. Trimming took 6 bases from V and 8 from J; bases not matched to a gene: 12. The germline gives CDR1 MDHEN, CDR2 SYDVKM. The CDR3 here is CASRPLTGTGDEKLFF. CDR3 DNA: TGTGCCAGCAGGCCACTCACCGGGACAGGGGACGAAAAACTGTTTTTT.

This clonotype was found a few times. The rearrangement uses TRBV29-1 and TRBJ2-4, with 8 bases fitting TRBD1. After removal of 6 bases from V and 16 bases from J, the junction contained 17 bases not matched to a gene. The germline gives CDR1 SQVTM, CDR2 ANQGSEA. This CDR3 is built from 13 residues. This chain's CDR3 is CSVLLGAGGHLYF. The CDR3, as DNA: TGCAGCGTCCTACTAGGAGCAGGGGGCCACCTATACTTC.

J is TRBJ1-5 and V is TRBV6-5; D unclear. V lost 6 bases to trimming and J lost 1 base, with 7 bases between them. The germline gives CDR1 MNHEY, CDR2 SVGAGI. CDR3 length: 13 amino acids. CDR3: CASRERSNQPQHF. CDR3 DNA: TGTGCCAGCAGGGAGAGGAGCAATCAGCCCCAGCATTTT.

This clonotype was seen ten or more times. The J gene is TRBJ2-7, the V gene TRBV6-5; TRBD2 aligns across 8 bases. This CDR3 contains 16 residues. V gave up 0 bases and J gave up 0 bases; unmatched junction bases: 4. CDR1 and CDR2 (germline): MNHEY, SVGAGI. CDR3 sequence: CASSYSLAGTSYEQYF. CDR3 nucleotide sequence: TGTGCCAGCAGTTACTCTCTAGCGGGCACCTCCTACGAGCAGTACTTC.

The V gene is TRBV4-2, the J gene TRBJ2-5, with D tentatively TRBD1 (6 bases). The CDR3 spans 13 residues. Germline CDR1 and CDR2: LGHNA and YNFKEQ. The V end was cut by 1 base, the J end by 4 bases, with 7 bases between. The CDR3 sequence: CASSQGGRETQYF. CDR3 DNA: TGTGCCAGCAGCCAAGGGGGGCGAGAGACCCAGTACTTC.